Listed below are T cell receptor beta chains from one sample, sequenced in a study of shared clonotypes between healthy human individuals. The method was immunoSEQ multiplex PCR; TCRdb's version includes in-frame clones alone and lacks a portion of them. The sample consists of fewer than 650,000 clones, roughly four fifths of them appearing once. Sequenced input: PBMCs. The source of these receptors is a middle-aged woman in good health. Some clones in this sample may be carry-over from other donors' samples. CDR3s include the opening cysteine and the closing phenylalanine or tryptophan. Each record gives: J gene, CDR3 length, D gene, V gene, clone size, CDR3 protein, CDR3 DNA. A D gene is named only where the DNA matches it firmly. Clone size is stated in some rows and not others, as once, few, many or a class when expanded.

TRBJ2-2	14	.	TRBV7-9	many	CASTPRGYTGELFF	TGTGCCAGCACCCCGCGTGGTTACACCGGGGAGCTGTTTTTT
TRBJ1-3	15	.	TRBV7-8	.	CASSPWDGSGNTIYF	TGTGCCAGCAGCCCCTGGGACGGCTCTGGAAACACCATATATTTT
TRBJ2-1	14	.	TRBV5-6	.	CASSAGRGYNEQFF	TGTGCCAGCAGCGCCGGACGGGGGTACAATGAGCAGTTCTTC
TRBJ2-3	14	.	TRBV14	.	CASSQQVVTDTQYF	TGTGCCAGCAGCCAACAGGTTGTCACAGATACGCAGTATTTT
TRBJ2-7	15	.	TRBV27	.	CASSFLDKYSYEQYF	TGTGCCAGCAGTTTCCTGGACAAGTACAGCTACGAGCAGTACTTC
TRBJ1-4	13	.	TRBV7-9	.	CASSLEQDGKLFF	TGTGCCAGCAGCTTAGAACAGGACGGGAAACTGTTTTTT
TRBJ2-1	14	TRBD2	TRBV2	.	CASKGTSGSRVQFF	TGTGCCAGCAAAGGTACTAGCGGGAGCCGGGTCCAGTTCTTC
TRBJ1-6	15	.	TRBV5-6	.	CASSLIGQRASPLHF	TGTGCCAGCAGCTTGATCGGCCAGAGGGCCTCACCCCTCCACTTT
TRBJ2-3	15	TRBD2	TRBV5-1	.	CASSSQEGLTDTQYF	TGCGCCAGCAGCTCCCAGGAGGGACTAACAGATACGCAGTATTTT
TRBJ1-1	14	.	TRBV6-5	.	CASRLGLTNTEAFF	TGTGCCAGCAGGCTCGGACTTACGAACACTGAAGCTTTCTTT
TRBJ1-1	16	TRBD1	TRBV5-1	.	CASSLQGTGVNTEAFF	TGCGCCAGCAGCTTGCAGGGGACAGGGGTAAACACTGAAGCTTTCTTT
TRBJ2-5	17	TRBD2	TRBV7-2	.	CASSLVVASGYQETQYF	TGTGCCAGCAGCTTAGTAGTGGCTAGCGGATACCAAGAGACCCAGTACTTC
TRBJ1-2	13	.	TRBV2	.	CASIGVGNYGYTF	TGTGCCAGCATCGGGGTGGGAAACTATGGCTACACCTTC
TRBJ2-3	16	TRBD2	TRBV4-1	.	CASSQEAAGVVDTQYF	TGCGCCAGCAGCCAAGAAGCGGCGGGAGTAGTCGATACGCAGTATTTT